This T cell receptor beta chain is from a study of T-cell reconstitution after alpha-beta-depleted transplantation in children. The authors prepared the TCRbeta library with unique molecular identifiers. TCRdb called the PCR reads again in MiXCR, with one record for every CDR3 protein. Of approximately 220,000 distinct CDR3 sequences in the sample, approximately 15% are singletons; the top ten hold around 45%. Germline V gene lookup returns CDR1 MNHEY and CDR2 SVGAGI. The CDR3 has 16 residues. With 2 bases removed from V and 0 bases from J, the gap between germline ends came to 14 bases. The chain couples TRBV6-5 to TRBJ2-7; possible D gene TRBD2, 6 bases. This specimen was PBMCs, mostly from graft donor cells, taken 360 days after TCRalphabeta/CD19-depleted stem cell transplant. This clonotype was sampled from a male patient aged 2 to 9 who had a stem cell transplant for acute lymphoblastic leukemia, so the T cells may come from the graft donor. The CDR3, as DNA: TGTGCCAGCAGTTACACCGGCGGGGTACCCTCCTACGAGCAGTACTTC. This codes for CASSYTGGVPSYEQYF.